This T cell receptor (beta chain) was captured in a study of identical twins. Unique molecular identifiers were present on the cDNA, which also gained a universal primer site by template switching. MiXCR, run by TCRdb on the 5' RACE reads, gives a single entry per CDR3 protein. The table lists 460,000 or so distinct CDR3 sequences, over 12% of them singletons. The CDR3 spans 12 residues. V lost 6 bases, J lost 12 bases, and 15 bases lay in between. The germline V gene encodes CDR1 SEHNR and CDR2 FQNEAQ (reference sequence). General study results and limits: Out-of-frame alpha sequences shared by twins showed excess low generation probability. The conclusions drew on cross-sectional statistical analysis instead of tracking the same donors. Weaker excess sharing between twins was seen in beta out-of-frame sequences.

To note about this clonotype: Its antigen is as yet unknown.

This sample also belongs to another study, concerning yellow fever vaccine responses in identical twins.

The J gene is TRBJ1-3, the V gene TRBV7-9; D possibly corresponds to TRBD1 (6 bases). Sequenced: CD4+ T cells sorted from blood. This sequence was found in a woman aged 18-29 years in good health. The CDR3 region is CASSREDSIIYF. In nucleotides, the CDR3 is TGTGCCAGCAGTCGCGAGGACAGCATCATATATTTT.